This T cell receptor beta chain was identified in a study of T cell clonotyping in hematopoietic cell transplantation. Generated by immunoSEQ multiplex PCR, the TCRdb table keeps only in-frame clones and is missing some. The table lists 25,000 to 35,000 clones, about 93% of them singletons, with around 2.4% in the top ten. Documented time point: recipient sample about 28 days before transplant, after cytoreduction. Blood collection times were about day -28 and days 30, 100, 180 posttransplant. The source was peripheral blood mononuclear cells, collected before stem cell transplant. This clonotype originated in a middle-aged man with acute myeloid leukemia. Some clones in this sample may be carry-over from other donors' samples.

The CDR3 DNA reads as TGTGCCAGCAGCGTAGCCTCTGACAGGGACGCTTTCTTT. Residues: CASSVASDRDAFF. The gene calls are TRBV9 and TRBJ1-1, with 7 bases aligning to TRBD1. The germline CDR1 and CDR2 sequences are SGDLS and YYNGEE. V shed 0 bases and J 11 bases; nucleotides not matched to a gene: 7. The CDR3 consists of 13 residues.